This T cell receptor (beta chain) stems from a study of control samples from healthy donors and cancer patients. The V end lost 3 bases, the J end lost 0 bases, and 7 bases lay between the germline ends. The CDR3 covers 14 residues. Germline assignment: CDR1 SGDLS and CDR2 YYNGEE. Using immunoSEQ multiplex PCR, the repertoire was profiled, and TCRdb retains in-frame clones only, with some absent. The sample includes roughly 190,000 clones, roughly nine tenths of them seen just once. The receptor's source is a man aged 30-40 years in good health. Sequencing used blood. The chain combines TRBV9 with TRBJ2-4, with D hard to call. The CDR3 reads CASSESIAKNIQYF. DNA for the CDR3: TGTGCCAGCAGCGAGTCGATAGCCAAAAACATTCAGTACTTC.